Presented here are 26 T cell receptor beta chains from one specimen sequenced in a study of cytomegalovirus exposure and HLA in healthy donors. The study ran its PCR with 60 Vbeta and 13 Jbeta primers. TCRdb keeps only in-frame clones here, not all; method: immunoSEQ multiplex PCR. This table has 190,000 or so clones, around four fifths appearing once. The specimen was PBMCs. All receptors derive from a man between 45 and 60 years old in good health and CMV-seronegative.

The chain couples TRBV7-9 to TRBJ2-4; the match to TRBD2 covers 10 bases. V shed 2 bases, J shed 15 bases, and the junction held 7 bases outside the gene matches. Germline values: CDR1 SEHNR, CDR2 FQNEAQ (reference sequence). This CDR3 has 13 amino acids. The CDR3 DNA reads TGTGCCAGCAGCTTACTAGCGGGGGCTCCCTCGTACTTC. Translation gives CASSLLAGAPSYF.

This chain uses TRBV29-1 with TRBJ1-1, with 11 bases that match TRBD1. The trim removed 4 bases at V and 8 bases at J, leaving 6 bases unmatched. There are 13 residues in the CDR3. Per germline, CDR1 SQVTM and CDR2 ANQGSEA. The CDR3 region is CSVVGTGGLEAFF. For the CDR3, the DNA is TGCAGCGTTGTGGGGACAGGGGGGTTGGAAGCTTTCTTT.

The genes are TRBV18 and TRBJ2-1, with D perhaps TRBD1 (6 bases). Germline V gene sequence: CDR1 KGHSH, CDR2 LQKENI. This CDR3 spans 15 amino acids. V lost 2 bases to trimming and J lost 9 bases, with 17 bases between them. The chain's CDR3 is CASSPSRGGLVEQFF. The CDR3 region has the DNA TGTGCCAGCTCACCATCCAGGGGCGGTTTGGTTGAGCAGTTCTTC.

V usage is TRBV19 and J usage is TRBJ1-2; D is perhaps TRBD1 (6 bases). CDR1 and CDR2 (germline): LNHDA, SQIVND (reference sequence). Trimming pared 4 bases from V and 2 bases from J, leaving 8 bases between. CDR3 size: 13 residues. The CDR3 DNA sequence: TGTGCCAGTAGTACCGACAGGAACTATGGCTACACCTTC. This sequence encodes CASSTDRNYGYTF.

The rearrangement links TRBV10-3 to TRBJ1-6, with D unresolved. Trimming took 0 bases from V and 7 from J, leaving 16 bases between them. Germline V gives CDR1 ENHRY, CDR2 SYGVKD. The CDR3 sequence is 17 residues long. CDR3 DNA sequence: TGTGCCATCAGTGAGTCGGGTACAGAGATACTCAATTCACCCCTCCACTTT. Its protein product is CAISESGTEILNSPLHF.

The gene calls are TRBV5-1 and TRBJ2-3, with 7 bases matching TRBD1. The CDR3 is made up of 16 amino acids. With 0 bases clipped from V and 0 bases from J, the junction kept 4 bases outside the gene matches. CDR1 and CDR2 (germline): SGHRS, YFSETQ. The CDR3 sequence: CASSLEGAFSTDTQYF. The CDR3 nucleotides are TGCGCCAGCAGCTTGGAGGGGGCCTTTAGCACAGATACGCAGTATTTT.

This clone has only one observation. The chain uses TRBV6-4 and TRBJ2-1; 11 bases match TRBD1. The V and J ends lost 2 bases and 7 bases, in that order; junction bases with no gene match: 4. Germline CDR1 reads MRHNA; CDR2 reads SNTAGT. The CDR3 has 15 amino acids. CDR3 loop: CASSDPGTGGNEQFF. DNA of the CDR3: TGTGCCAGCAGTGACCCCGGGACAGGGGGTAATGAGCAGTTCTTC.

J is TRBJ1-2 and V is TRBV19, with 8 bases aligning to TRBD1. This CDR3 contains 15 residues. After removal of 2 bases from V and 7 bases from J, the junction contained 9 bases not matched to a gene. CDR1 is LNHDA and CDR2 is SQIVND in the germline V gene (reference sequence). CDR3 amino acids: CASSISDRELIGYTF. The DNA of the CDR3 is TGTGCCAGTAGTATATCGGACAGGGAGCTTATTGGCTACACCTTC.

The CDR3 bases are TGCGCCAGCAGCGACTTAACGACCTACGAGCAGTACTTC. It translates to CASSDLTTYEQYF. The chain employs TRBV5-1 and TRBJ2-5; no definite D call. With the DNA end fitting TRBJ2-7 better, the J assignment may be wrong. The CDR3 has 13 residues. In germline, CDR1 is SGHRS, CDR2 YFSETQ.

The rearrangement uses TRBV30 and TRBJ1-6; 11 bases match TRBD1. Unmatched junction bases numbered 4, after V lost 4 bases and J lost 5 bases. Germline CDR1 reads GTSNPN; CDR2 reads SVGIG (reference sequence). The CDR3 covers 15 residues. The CDR3 sequence is CAWKGQGVNNSPLHF. CDR3 nucleotides: TGTGCCTGGAAGGGACAGGGGGTAAATAATTCACCCCTCCACTTT.

This chain links TRBV7-2 with TRBJ2-2; a possible D gene is TRBD1 (5 bases). CDR1 and CDR2 (germline): SGHTA, FQGNSA. This CDR3 is built from 14 residues. V lost 3 bases to trimming and J lost 8 bases, with 13 bases between them. CDR3 in amino acids: CASSFTGGTGELFF. The CDR3 region has the DNA TGTGCCAGCAGCTTCACAGGTGGAACGGGGGAGCTGTTTTTT.

The chain combines TRBV7-2 with TRBJ1-2, with 7 positions matching TRBD1. CDR3 length: 14 residues. J gave up 4 bases and V 3 bases, and 5 bases lay outside the gene matches. Germline lookup yields CDR1 SGHTA and CDR2 FQGNSA. CDR3 protein: CASSLDRQLYGYTF. The CDR3 nucleotides read TGTGCCAGCAGCTTGGACAGGCAACTCTATGGCTACACCTTC.

The gene calls are TRBV2 and TRBJ2-7; D may be TRBD1 (5 bases). Germline V gene data show CDR1 as SNHLY and CDR2 as FYNNEI. This CDR3 has 12 residues. V was cut by 4 bases and J by 10 bases, with 14 bases left in between. The CDR3 sequence is CASSAVWGSQYF. In DNA form, the CDR3 reads TGTGCCAGCAGTGCCGTGTGGGGCTCCCAGTACTTC.

The sample holds one count of this clone. This chain links TRBV18 with TRBJ2-7; 8 nucleotides align to TRBD1. Germline CDR1 reads KGHSH; CDR2 reads LQKENI. The V segment lost 6 bases and the J segment 7 bases; nucleotides outside the gene matches: 8. This CDR3 contains 13 residues. The chain's CDR3 is CASSRTGSGEQYF. CDR3 DNA sequence: TGTGCCAGCTCGCGGACAGGGTCGGGAGAGCAGTACTTC.

V gene TRBV19 combines with J gene TRBJ2-5; 9 bases match TRBD1. V gave up 7 bases and J gave up 5 bases; unmatched junction bases: 17. Germline V lookup: CDR1 LNHDA, CDR2 SQIVND (reference sequence). This CDR3 region has 17 residues. The CDR3 DNA sequence: TGTGCCAGTACCCCTCGGGGACAGGGCCGGGGGAGGGAGACCCAGTACTTC. Translated: CASTPRGQGRGRETQYF.

This clone was counted once. This CDR3 is CASSYSSGGWQPQHF. CDR3 sequence (DNA): TGTGCCAGCAGTTACTCGTCGGGTGGATGGCAGCCCCAGCATTTT. V is TRBV6-5 and J is TRBJ1-5; D is undetermined. From germline, CDR1 is MNHEY and CDR2 SVGAGI. The CDR3 extends over 15 amino acids. The ends were cut back, 0 bases at V and 7 bases at J, with 13 bases in the middle.

The V call is TRBV7-9, the J call TRBJ2-3; the D gene is possibly TRBD2 (6 bases). The CDR3 totals 16 residues. V lost 5 bases to trimming and J lost 1 base, with 16 bases between them. Germline V gene sequence: CDR1 SEHNR, CDR2 FQNEAQ (reference sequence). The CDR3: CASSLTPAGRTDTQYF. DNA for the CDR3: TGTGCCAGCAGCCTTACACCGGCGGGACGCACAGATACGCAGTATTTT.

The genes are TRBV29-1 and TRBJ2-7; D perhaps matches TRBD2 (6 bases). Trimming pared 0 bases from V and 3 bases from J, leaving 18 bases between. The CDR3 totals 16 residues. The germline V gene encodes CDR1 SQVTM and CDR2 ANQGSEA. CDR3 residues: CSVEDGQGGGYYEQYF. CDR3 DNA sequence: TGCAGCGTTGAAGATGGGCAGGGAGGTGGTTACTACGAGCAGTACTTC.

This chain's CDR3 is CASRTTPLDYGYTF. The CDR3 DNA sequence: TGTGCCAGCAGGACGACACCCTTGGACTATGGCTACACCTTC. The gene calls are TRBV6-5 and TRBJ1-2; unclear D gene. The CDR3 totals 14 residues. The V end was cut by 6 bases, the J end by 3 bases, with 14 bases between. Per germline, CDR1 MNHEY and CDR2 SVGAGI.

This clone was detected a few times. The V gene is TRBV6-5, the J gene TRBJ2-2; D gene uncertain. CDR1 is MNHEY, CDR2 SVGAGI, per germline. Deletions cut 0 bases from V and 1 base from J, with 9 bases between. The CDR3 is made up of 16 amino acids. CDR3 region: CASSYSNSLNTGELFF. The DNA for the CDR3 is TGTGCCAGCAGTTACTCGAACAGCCTGAACACCGGGGAGCTGTTTTTT.

This clone was counted a single time. The chain couples TRBV9 to TRBJ1-1, with 7 positions matching TRBD1. J was trimmed by 5 bases and V by 4 bases; bases with no gene match: 17. Germline-derived CDR1 and CDR2 are SGDLS and YYNGEE. The CDR3 totals 17 residues. As DNA, the CDR3 is TGTGCCAGCAGCAAAAAGATCGGACAGGTCGGGGGAACTGAAGCTTTCTTT. This sequence encodes CASSKKIGQVGGTEAFF.

The chain is built from TRBV19 and TRBJ1-3; a weak D match, TRBD1 (6 bases). V gave up 6 bases and J gave up 4 bases, with 19 bases separating them. The V gene's germline CDR1 is LNHDA and CDR2 SQIVND (reference sequence). CDR3 length: 16 residues. This chain's CDR3 is CASSISDRFLGNTIYF. CDR3 in DNA: TGTGCCAGTAGCATTTCTGACAGGTTCTTGGGAAACACCATATATTTT. Together with reference TRBV19 and TRBJ1-3, the CDR3 gives the full variable domain: DGGITQSPKYLFRKEGQNVTLSCEQNLNHDAMYWYRQDPGQGLRLIYYSQIVNDFQKGDIAEGYSVSREKKESFPLTVTSAQKNPTAFYLCASSISDRFLGNTIYFGEGSWLTVV.

The chain has TRBV2 and TRBJ2-3; TRBD1 might be the D (6 bases). With 6 bases removed from V and 4 bases from J, the gap between germline ends came to 8 bases. Per the germline V gene, CDR1 is SNHLY and CDR2 is FYNNEI. The CDR3 is made up of 12 amino acids. In DNA, the CDR3 is TGTGCCAGCAGGTGGACAGCAGATACGCAGTATTTT. Protein sequence: CASRWTADTQYF.

The V call is TRBV6-5, the J call TRBJ1-2; D gene uncertain. V dropped 2 bases and J dropped 1 base, with 8 bases sitting between them. Germline loops: CDR1 MNHEY, CDR2 SVGAGI. This CDR3 region has 14 residues. DNA for the CDR3: TGTGCCAGCAGTTACCGGAGAGATAACTATGGCTACACCTTC. Amino acid sequence: CASSYRRDNYGYTF.

The J gene is TRBJ2-1, the V gene TRBV28, with TRBD2 identical over 13 bases. V was pared by 6 bases and J by 9 bases, with 8 bases of the junction left unmatched. This CDR3 is built from 15 residues. Per the germline V gene, CDR1 is MDHEN and CDR2 is SYDVKM. The CDR3 nucleotides read TGTGCCAGCAGACCTTGGACTAGCGGGAGTGTTGAGCAGTTCTTC. It encodes CASRPWTSGSVEQFF.

The chain uses TRBV5-4 and TRBJ2-7, with TRBD1 matching over 9 bases. V lost 4 bases to trimming and J lost 2 bases; unmatched junction nucleotides: 7. The CDR3 is made up of 15 amino acids. Germline V gives CDR1 SGHNT, CDR2 YYREEE (reference sequence). The chain's CDR3 is CASSVGQGEAYEQYF. CDR3 coding DNA: TGTGCCAGCAGCGTGGGACAGGGTGAAGCCTACGAGCAGTACTTC.